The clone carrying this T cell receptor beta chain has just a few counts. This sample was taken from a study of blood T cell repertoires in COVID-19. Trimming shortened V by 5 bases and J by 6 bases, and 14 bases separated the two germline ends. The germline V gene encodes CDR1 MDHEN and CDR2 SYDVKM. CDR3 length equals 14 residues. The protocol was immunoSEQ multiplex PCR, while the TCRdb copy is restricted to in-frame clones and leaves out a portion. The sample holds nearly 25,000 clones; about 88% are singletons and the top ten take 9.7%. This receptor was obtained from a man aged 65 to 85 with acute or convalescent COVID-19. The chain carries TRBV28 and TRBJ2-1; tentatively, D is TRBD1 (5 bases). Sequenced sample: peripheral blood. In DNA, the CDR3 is TGTGCCAGCAGTCTCAGGGTGGGGCTCAATGAGCAGTTCTTC. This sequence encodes CASSLRVGLNEQFF.